This TCR beta chain was sequenced for a study of Graves' ophthalmopathy and Graves' hyperthyroidism. Broader study findings: Stable hyperthyroidism and ophthalmopathy were told apart by a 13-signature model, which achieved approximately 87% sensitivity and around 77% specificity. Among thyroid clonotypes expanded above 0.001 frequency, most also appeared in blood.

The CDR3 extends over 15 amino acids. CDR1 MNHNS and CDR2 SASEGT come from the germline V gene. Trimming stripped 5 bases from V and 0 bases from J, with 13 bases between. Scientists amplified the TCR beta CDR3 regions from RNA transcripts. HTBI primers were used in a first-round RT-PCR, which preceded a second-round multiplex PCR. TCRdb reprocessed the multiplex PCR reads via MiXCR and lists one record per CDR3 protein. The table records roughly 500,000 distinct CDR3 sequences, around 15% of them present only once. If patients had other autoimmune diseases, uncontrolled infections, pregnancy or lactation, they were excluded. Clinical symptoms and serum thyroxine were used for diagnosis; TRAb, thyroid ultrasound and orbital computed tomography were also relied on. This clonotype was found many times. Its antigen remains unidentified.

This clonotype originated in a woman aged 30 to 39 with Graves' ophthalmopathy. This rearrangement joins TRBV6-1 to TRBJ1-1; D gene unclear. The specimen was blood. This chain's CDR3 is CASSRKLLMNTEAFF. CDR3 sequence (DNA): TGTGCCAGCAGTCGAAAACTCCTCATGAACACTGAAGCTTTCTTT.